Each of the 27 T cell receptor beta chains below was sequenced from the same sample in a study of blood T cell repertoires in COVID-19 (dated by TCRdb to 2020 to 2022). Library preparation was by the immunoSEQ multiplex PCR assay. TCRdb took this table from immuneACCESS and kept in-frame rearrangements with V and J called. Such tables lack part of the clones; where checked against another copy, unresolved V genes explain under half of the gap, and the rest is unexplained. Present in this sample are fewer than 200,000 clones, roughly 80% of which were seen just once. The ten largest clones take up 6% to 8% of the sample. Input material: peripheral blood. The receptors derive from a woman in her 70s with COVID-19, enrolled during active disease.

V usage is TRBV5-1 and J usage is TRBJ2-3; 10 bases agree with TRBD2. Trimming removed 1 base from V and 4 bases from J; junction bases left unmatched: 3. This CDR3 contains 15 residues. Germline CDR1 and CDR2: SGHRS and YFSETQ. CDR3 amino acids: CASSLPSGSSDTQYF. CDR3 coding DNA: TGCGCCAGCAGCTTGCCTAGCGGGAGCTCAGATACGCAGTATTTT.

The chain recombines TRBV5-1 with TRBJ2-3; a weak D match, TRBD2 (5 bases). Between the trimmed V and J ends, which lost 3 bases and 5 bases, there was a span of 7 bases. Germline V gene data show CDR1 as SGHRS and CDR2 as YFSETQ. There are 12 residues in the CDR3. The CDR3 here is CASSYAGDTQYF. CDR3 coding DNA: TGCGCCAGCAGCTACGCGGGAGATACGCAGTATTTT.

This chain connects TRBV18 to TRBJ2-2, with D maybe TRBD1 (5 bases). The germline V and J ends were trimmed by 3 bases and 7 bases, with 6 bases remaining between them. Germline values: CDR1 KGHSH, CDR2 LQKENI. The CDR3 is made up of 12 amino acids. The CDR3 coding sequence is TGTGCCAGCTCACCCAGGGACGGGGAGCTGTTTTTT. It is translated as CASSPRDGELFF.

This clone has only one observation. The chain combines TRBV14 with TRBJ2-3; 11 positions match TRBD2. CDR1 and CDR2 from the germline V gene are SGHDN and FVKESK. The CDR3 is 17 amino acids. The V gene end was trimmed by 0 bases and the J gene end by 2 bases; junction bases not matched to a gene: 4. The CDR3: CASSQEGLAAYTDTQYF. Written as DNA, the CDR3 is TGTGCCAGCAGCCAAGAGGGACTAGCGGCCTACACAGATACGCAGTATTTT.

CDR3 nucleotide sequence: TGCGCCGGCACACTAACGGGAGGCTACACCTTC. This encodes CAGTLTGGYTF. The chain is built from TRBV10-1 and TRBJ1-2; D remains ambiguous. The CDR3 has 11 residues. V was cut by 11 bases and J by 8 bases, with 15 bases left in between. The germline V gene encodes CDR1 WNHNN and CDR2 SYGVQD (reference sequence).

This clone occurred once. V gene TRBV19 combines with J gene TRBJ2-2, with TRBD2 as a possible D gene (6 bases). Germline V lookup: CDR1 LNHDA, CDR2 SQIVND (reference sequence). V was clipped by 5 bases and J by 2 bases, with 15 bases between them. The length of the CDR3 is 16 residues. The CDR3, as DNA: TGTGCCAGTAGTGACTCCGGGACTCTAAACACCGGGGAGCTGTTTTTT. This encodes CASSDSGTLNTGELFF.

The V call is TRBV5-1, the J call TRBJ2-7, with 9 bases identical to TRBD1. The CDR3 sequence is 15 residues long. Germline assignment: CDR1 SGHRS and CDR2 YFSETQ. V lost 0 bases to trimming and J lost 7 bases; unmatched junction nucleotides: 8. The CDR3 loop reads CASSLGDREFGEQYF. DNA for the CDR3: TGCGCCAGCAGCTTGGGGGACAGGGAGTTTGGGGAGCAGTACTTC.

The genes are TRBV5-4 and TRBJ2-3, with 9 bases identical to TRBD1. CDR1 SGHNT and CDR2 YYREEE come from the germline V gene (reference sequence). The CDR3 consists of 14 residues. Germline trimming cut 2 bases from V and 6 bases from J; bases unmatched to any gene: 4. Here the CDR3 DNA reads TGTGCCAGCAGCTTAGACAGGGGGGTTGATACGCAGTATTTT. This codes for CASSLDRGVDTQYF.

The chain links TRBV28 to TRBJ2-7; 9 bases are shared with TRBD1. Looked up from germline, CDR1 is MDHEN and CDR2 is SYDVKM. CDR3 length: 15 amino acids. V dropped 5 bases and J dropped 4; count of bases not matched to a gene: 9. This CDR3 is CASSPPQQGAYEQYF. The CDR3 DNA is TGTGCCAGCAGTCCTCCCCAACAGGGGGCGTACGAGCAGTACTTC.

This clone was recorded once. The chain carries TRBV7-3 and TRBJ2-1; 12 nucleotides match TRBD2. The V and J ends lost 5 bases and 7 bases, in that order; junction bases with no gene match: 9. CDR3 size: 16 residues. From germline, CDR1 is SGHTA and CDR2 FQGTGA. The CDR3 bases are TGTGCCAGCAGCCCCCCTGGGACTAGCGGGCTAAATGAGCAGTTCTTC. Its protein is CASSPPGTSGLNEQFF.

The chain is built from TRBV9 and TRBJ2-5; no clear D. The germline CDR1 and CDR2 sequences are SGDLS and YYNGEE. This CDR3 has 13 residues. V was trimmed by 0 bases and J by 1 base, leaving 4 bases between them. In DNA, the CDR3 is TGTGCCAGCAGCGTAGGGCCCCAAGAGACCCAGTACTTC. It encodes CASSVGPQETQYF.

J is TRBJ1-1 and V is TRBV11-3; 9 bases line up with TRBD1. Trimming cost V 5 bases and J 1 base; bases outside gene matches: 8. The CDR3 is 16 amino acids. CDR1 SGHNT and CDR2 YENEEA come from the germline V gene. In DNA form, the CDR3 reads TGTGCCAGCAGCCTGGGACAGGGCGCATCGAACACTGAAGCTTTCTTT. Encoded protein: CASSLGQGASNTEAFF.

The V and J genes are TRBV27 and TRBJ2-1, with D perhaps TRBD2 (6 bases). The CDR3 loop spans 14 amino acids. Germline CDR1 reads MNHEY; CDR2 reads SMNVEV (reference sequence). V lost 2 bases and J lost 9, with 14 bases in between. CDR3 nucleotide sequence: TGTGCCAGCAGTTTAGGGCTAGCGTACGGTGAGCAGTTCTTC. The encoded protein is CASSLGLAYGEQFF.

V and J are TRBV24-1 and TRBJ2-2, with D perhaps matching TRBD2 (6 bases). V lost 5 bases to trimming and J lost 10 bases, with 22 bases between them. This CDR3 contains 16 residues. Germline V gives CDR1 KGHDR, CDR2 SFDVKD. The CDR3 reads CATSVELGLNAMELFF. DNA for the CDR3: TGTGCCACCAGTGTTGAACTAGGACTAAACGCCATGGAGCTGTTTTTT.

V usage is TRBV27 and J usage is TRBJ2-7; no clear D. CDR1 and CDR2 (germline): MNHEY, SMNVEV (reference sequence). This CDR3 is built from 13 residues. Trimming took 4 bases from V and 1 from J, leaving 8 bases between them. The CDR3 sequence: CASSSGFSYEQYF. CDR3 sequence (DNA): TGTGCCAGCAGTTCAGGTTTTTCCTACGAGCAGTACTTC.

DNA of the CDR3: TGTGCCACCAGCACCGGACTAGACTCTTCATCCCAGTTCTTC. It translates to CATSTGLDSSSQFF. The chain joins TRBV15 to TRBJ2-1, with 7 nucleotides matching TRBD2. Germline CDR1 and CDR2: LNHNV and YYDKDF (reference sequence). V lost 4 bases, J lost 13 bases, and 13 bases stayed unmatched. CDR3 size: 14 residues.

The CDR3 is CAWGGHSYEQYF. The CDR3 region has the DNA TGTGCCTGGGGGGGACATTCCTACGAGCAGTACTTC. This sequence joins TRBV30 and TRBJ2-7; tentatively, D is TRBD1 (6 bases). Germline CDR1 and CDR2: GTSNPN and SVGIG (reference sequence). Trimming removed 5 bases at V and 1 base at J, with 9 bases between. CDR3 length: 12 residues. The whole variable domain, filled in from reference TRBV30 and TRBJ2-7, reads SQTIHQWPATLVQPVGSPLSLECTVEGTSNPNLYWYRQAAGRGLQLLFYSVGIGQISSEVPQNLSASRPQDRQFILSSKKLLLSDSGFYLCAWGGHSYEQYFGPGTRLTVT.

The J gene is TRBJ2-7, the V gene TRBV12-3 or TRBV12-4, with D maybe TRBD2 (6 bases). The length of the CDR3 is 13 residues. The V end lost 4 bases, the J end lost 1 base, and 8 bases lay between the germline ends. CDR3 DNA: TGTGCCAGCAGTTACCGGGAGTCCTACGAGCAGTACTTC. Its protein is CASSYRESYEQYF.

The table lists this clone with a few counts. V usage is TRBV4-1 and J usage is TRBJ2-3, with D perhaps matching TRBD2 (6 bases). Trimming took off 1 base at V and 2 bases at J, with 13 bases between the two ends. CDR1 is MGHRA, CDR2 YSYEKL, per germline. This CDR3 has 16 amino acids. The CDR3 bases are TGCGCCAGCAGCCAAGTATCTCGGAGGGTCACAGATACGCAGTATTTT. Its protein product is CASSQVSRRVTDTQYF.

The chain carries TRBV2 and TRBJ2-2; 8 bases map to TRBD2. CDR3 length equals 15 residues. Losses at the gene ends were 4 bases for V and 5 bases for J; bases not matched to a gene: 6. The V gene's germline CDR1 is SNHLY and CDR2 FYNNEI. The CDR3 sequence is CASSVDGGRTGELFF. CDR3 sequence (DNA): TGTGCCAGCAGTGTTGATGGCGGGAGGACCGGGGAGCTGTTTTTT.

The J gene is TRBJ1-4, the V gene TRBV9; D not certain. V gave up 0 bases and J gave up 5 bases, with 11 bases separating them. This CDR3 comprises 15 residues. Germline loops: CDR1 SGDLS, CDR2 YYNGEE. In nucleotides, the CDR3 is TGTGCCAGCAGCGTAGCCGACATCCCGAATGAAAAACTGTTTTTT. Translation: CASSVADIPNEKLFF.

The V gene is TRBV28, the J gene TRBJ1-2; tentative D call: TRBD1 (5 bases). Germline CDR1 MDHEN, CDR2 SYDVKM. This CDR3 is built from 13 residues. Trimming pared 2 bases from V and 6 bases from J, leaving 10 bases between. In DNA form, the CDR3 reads TGTGCCAGCAGTTTAGGGGCAGGGAATGGCTACACCTTC. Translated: CASSLGAGNGYTF.

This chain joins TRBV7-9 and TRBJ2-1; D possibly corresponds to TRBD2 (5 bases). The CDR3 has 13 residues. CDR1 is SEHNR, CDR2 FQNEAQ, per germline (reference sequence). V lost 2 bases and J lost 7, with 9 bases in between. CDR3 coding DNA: TGTGCCAGCAGCTTAAGGTCGGGGAATGAGCAGTTCTTC. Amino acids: CASSLRSGNEQFF.

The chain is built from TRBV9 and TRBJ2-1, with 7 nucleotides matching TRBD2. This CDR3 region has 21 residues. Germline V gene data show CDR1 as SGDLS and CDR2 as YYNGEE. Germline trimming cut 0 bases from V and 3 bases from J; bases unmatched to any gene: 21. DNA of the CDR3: TGTGCCAGCAGCGTAGGGAAAGGTGGGTACTTTAGCGGGCCTTACTACAATGAGCAGTTCTTC. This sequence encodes CASSVGKGGYFSGPYYNEQFF.

The CDR3 sequence: CSVEQDYSYNEQFF. The DNA of the CDR3 is TGCAGCGTTGAACAGGATTACTCCTACAATGAGCAGTTCTTC. V usage is TRBV29-1 and J usage is TRBJ2-1; D gene unclear. The CDR3 has 14 amino acids. V shed 2 bases and J shed 0 bases, with 8 bases lying between them. The germline gives CDR1 SQVTM, CDR2 ANQGSEA.

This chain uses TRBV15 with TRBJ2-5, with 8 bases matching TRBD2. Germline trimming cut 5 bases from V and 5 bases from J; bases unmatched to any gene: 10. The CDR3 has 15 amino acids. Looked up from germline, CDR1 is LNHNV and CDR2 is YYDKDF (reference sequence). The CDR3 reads CATSRTYGRGETQYF. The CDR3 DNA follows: TGTGCCACCAGCCGAACCTACGGGAGGGGGGAGACCCAGTACTTC.

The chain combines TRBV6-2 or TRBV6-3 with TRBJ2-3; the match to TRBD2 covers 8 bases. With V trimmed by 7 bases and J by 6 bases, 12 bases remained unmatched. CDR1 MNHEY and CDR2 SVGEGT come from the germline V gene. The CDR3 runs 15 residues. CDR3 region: CASNPGLGVLDTQYF. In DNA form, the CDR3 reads TGTGCCAGCAACCCGGGACTAGGGGTTTTGGATACGCAGTATTTT.